The 12 T cell receptor beta chains in this list originate from one sample, sequenced in a study of cytomegalovirus exposure and HLA in healthy donors. PCR amplification relied on 60 Vbeta primers (plus 13 Jbeta primers). TCRdb's table, derived via immunoSEQ multiplex PCR, lists solely in-frame clones and lacks some. Of 95,000 to 150,000 clones listed, roughly 15% are singletons. The specimen was PBMCs. These receptors originate from a woman between 18 and 29 years old in good health and CMV-seronegative.

The chain has TRBV19 and TRBJ2-1; 11 bases fit TRBD2. Germline-derived CDR1 and CDR2 are LNHDA and SQIVND (reference sequence). This CDR3 comprises 16 residues. V shed 5 bases, J shed 0 bases, and the junction held 3 bases outside the gene matches. The DNA for the CDR3 is TGTGCCAGTAGTCGACTAGCGGGAATCTCCTACAATGAGCAGTTCTTC. Its protein is CASSRLAGISYNEQFF.

The table lists this clone with a few counts. The chain couples TRBV28 to TRBJ1-1; D gene ambiguous. The CDR3 has 15 residues. V was shortened by 2 bases and J by 0 bases, with 10 bases between the two germline ends. Germline values: CDR1 MDHEN, CDR2 SYDVKM. The CDR3 region has the DNA TGTGCCAGCAGTTTAAGCTCATCTATGAACACTGAAGCTTTCTTT. Translation gives CASSLSSSMNTEAFF.

The chain recombines TRBV7-9 with TRBJ2-7; tentative D call: TRBD1 (5 bases). Trimming cost V 5 bases and J 2 bases, with 13 bases left between them. This CDR3 region has 14 residues. CDR1 and CDR2 (germline): SEHNR, FQNEAQ (reference sequence). This chain's CDR3 is CASSPGHRTYEQYF. The CDR3 DNA is TGTGCCAGCAGCCCCGGGCACAGGACCTACGAGCAGTACTTC.

This clone turned up a few times. The chain uses TRBV29-1 and TRBJ1-4; the D gene is possibly TRBD1 (6 bases). Germline CDR1 reads SQVTM; CDR2 reads ANQGSEA. With 4 bases removed from V and 5 bases from J, the gap between germline ends came to 17 bases. This CDR3 has 15 residues. For the CDR3, the DNA is TGCAGCGTTGGGATGACCGGGACAAAAAATGAAAAACTGTTTTTT. It encodes CSVGMTGTKNEKLFF. Combining the CDR3 with reference TRBV29-1 and TRBJ1-4 gives the whole variable domain SAVISQKPSRDICQRGTSLTIQCQVDSQVTMMFWYRQQPGQSLTLIATANQGSEATYESGFVIDKFPISRPNLTFSTLTVSNMSPEDSSIYLCSVGMTGTKNEKLFFGSGTQLSVL.

The genes are TRBV10-3 and TRBJ2-1, with TRBD2 matching 11 bases. After removal of 0 bases from V and 1 base from J, the junction contained 5 bases not matched to a gene. The length of the CDR3 is 18 residues. Per the germline V gene, CDR1 is ENHRY and CDR2 is SYGVKD. CDR3 sequence: CAISESASGGNSYNEQFF. The CDR3 DNA sequence: TGTGCCATCAGTGAGTCGGCTAGCGGGGGGAATTCCTACAATGAGCAGTTCTTC.

The rearrangement joins TRBV7-8 to TRBJ2-1; 9 bases are shared with TRBD1. V shed 5 bases, J shed 7 bases, and the junction held 9 bases outside the gene matches. Germline V CDR1 and CDR2: SGHVS, FQNEAQ. The CDR3 loop spans 15 amino acids. The CDR3 region has the DNA TGTGCCAGCAGCATAAGGGGGACAGGGTTGAATGAGCAGTTCTTC. Translated, it gives CASSIRGTGLNEQFF.

The J gene is TRBJ2-1, the V gene TRBV27, with TRBD2 identical over 15 bases. V was clipped by 6 bases and J by 5 bases; unmatched bases: 8. Germline CDR1 is MNHEY and CDR2 is SMNVEV (reference sequence). The CDR3 loop spans 17 amino acids. CDR3 loop: CASRPGLAGGIDNEQFF. CDR3 sequence (DNA): TGTGCCAGCAGACCGGGACTAGCGGGAGGTATTGACAATGAGCAGTTCTTC.

The rearrangement joins TRBV29-1 to TRBJ2-6; no definite D call. The V end was cut by 0 bases, the J end by 0 bases, with 6 bases between. The CDR3 length is 15 residues. Per germline, CDR1 SQVTM and CDR2 ANQGSEA. CDR3 protein: CSVEDSRSGANVLTF. The CDR3 DNA reads as TGCAGCGTTGAAGATAGCCGCTCTGGGGCCAACGTCCTGACTTTC.

This clone showed up just a few times. The rearrangement uses TRBV7-2 and TRBJ1-1, with TRBD1 identical over 7 bases. The CDR3 is 15 amino acids. Germline CDR1 reads SGHTA; CDR2 reads FQGNSA. J lost 1 base, V lost 5 bases, and 7 bases had no gene match. This chain's CDR3 is CASSLTNRGNTEAFF. The CDR3 DNA reads TGTGCCAGCAGCCTTACCAACAGGGGGAACACTGAAGCTTTCTTT.

V usage is TRBV10-3 and J usage is TRBJ2-3; no definite D call. The CDR3 runs 12 residues. Trimming removed 8 bases from V and 1 base from J, with 7 bases in between. The germline V gene encodes CDR1 ENHRY and CDR2 SYGVKD. CDR3: CAIDTGTDTQYF. Written as DNA, the CDR3 is TGTGCCATCGATACGGGCACAGATACGCAGTATTTT.

This clone was seen only a few times. The CDR3 loop reads CASSEGGTGDTEAFF. The CDR3 DNA sequence: TGTGCCAGCAGCGAAGGGGGGACAGGGGACACTGAAGCTTTCTTT. The chain links TRBV9 to TRBJ1-1; 10 positions agree with TRBD1. The junction had 5 bases not matched to a gene; V was cut back by 3 bases and J by 3 bases. The CDR3 spans 15 residues. Germline loops: CDR1 SGDLS, CDR2 YYNGEE.

In this sample, this clone turned up a few times. The chain recombines TRBV5-1 with TRBJ2-5; maybe TRBD2 (7 bases). CDR1 SGHRS and CDR2 YFSETQ come from the germline V gene. The CDR3 sequence is 15 residues long. V was cut by 0 bases and J by 4 bases, with 13 bases left in between. DNA of the CDR3: TGCGCCAGCAGCTTGGCGGGGGGCGGGGGAGAGACCCAGTACTTC. Its translation: CASSLAGGGGETQYF.